This TCR beta chain was identified during a study of shared clonotypes between healthy human individuals. The CDR3 runs 16 residues. The germline CDR1 and CDR2 sequences are SGDLS and YYNGEE. Losses at the gene ends were 3 bases for V and 4 bases for J; bases not matched to a gene: 6. Terminally differentiated effector memory CD45RA+ cells were excluded from the naive CD8 cells, which were CD45RO-negative and positively selected for CCR7. The donor population consisted of healthy HIV-negative adults with no recent acute infections or vaccinations. The data were produced by immunoSEQ multiplex PCR, yet TCRdb's version contains in-frame clones alone and is incomplete. The table has about 2.2 million clones, roughly 93% seen once.

This chain connects TRBV9 to TRBJ2-1; 11 bases match TRBD2. The sequence was obtained from a young man in good health. Some clones in this sample may be carry-over from other donors' samples. Material: naive CD8+ T cells from PBMCs. The CDR3 bases are TGTGCCAGCAGCGCGAATAGACTAGCGGGGTACAATGAGCAGTTCTTC. As protein: CASSANRLAGYNEQFF.